The 2 T cell receptor beta chains below come from one sample, sequenced in a study of blood T cell repertoires in COVID-19 (TCRdb year 2020). The library was made by the immunoSEQ multiplex PCR assay. Not all clones reach the TCRdb copy of this immuneACCESS table, which keeps in-frame sequences only. Checked studies attribute under half of the gap to unresolved V genes and leave the rest unexplained. The sample table lists hundreds of thousands of clones, roughly 86% of them with a count of one. Approximately 1% of the sample belongs to the ten largest clones. Source material: PBMCs or T cells enriched from blood (not recorded which). The source of these receptors is a young woman who had recovered from COVID-19.

The chain carries TRBV13 and TRBJ1-3; D remains unclear. The V gene lost 4 bases and the J gene lost 2 bases, with 21 bases spanning the gap. Germline V lookup: CDR1 PRHDT, CDR2 FYEKMQ (reference sequence). The CDR3 is 18 residues long. CDR3 DNA: TGTGCCAGCAGCTCATATAACATCGACGTAGCCCCTGGAAACACCATATATTTT. Encoded protein: CASSSYNIDVAPGNTIYF.

The gene calls are TRBV28 and TRBJ2-5, with D possibly matching TRBD1 (5 bases). V gave up 8 bases and J gave up 5 bases, with 15 bases separating them. This CDR3 comprises 13 residues. The germline V gene has CDR1 MDHEN and CDR2 SYDVKM. CDR3 loop: CASGRSRVETQYF. The CDR3 DNA follows: TGTGCCAGCGGACGGAGCAGGGTCGAGACCCAGTACTTC. The whole variable domain, remainder taken from reference TRBV28 and TRBJ2-5, is DVKVTQSSRYLVKRTGEKVFLECVQDMDHENMFWYRQDPGLGLRLIYFSYDVKMKEKGDIPEGYSVSREKKERFSLILESASTNQTSMYLCASGRSRVETQYFGPGTRLLVL.